The subject of this entry is one T cell receptor (beta chain). Its antigen remains unidentified. Evenly divided among several immunoSEQ plates was the genomic DNA of each subset. Clones were sequenced by immunoSEQ multiplex PCR, and TCRdb holds only the in-frame ones, with some missing. The table lists 2 million to 2.5 million clones, 85% to 95% of them singletons. CD4+ cells yielded CD45RA+ naive and CD45RA-negative memory subsets. This sample was included in a study of shared clonotypes between healthy human individuals. In the study overall: Per donor, three plates held CD4 naive cells, three held CD4 memory, two held CD8 naive and one held CD8 memory. Study conclusions and caveats: Across subsets, estimated richness was generally greater for naive than for memory populations.

The V gene end was trimmed by 5 bases and the J gene end by 2 bases; junction bases not matched to a gene: 8. CDR1 MNHNS and CDR2 SASEGT come from the germline V gene. The CDR3 is made up of 15 amino acids. This chain uses TRBV6-1 with TRBJ2-7; TRBD1 matches 8 bases. The TCR comes from a young man in good health. Some clones in this sample may be carry-over from other donors' samples. The sequenced material came from naive CD4+ T cells from PBMCs. As to subset: CD45RA+ positively selected. CDR3 region: CASSTGQGGTYEQYF. In DNA form, the CDR3 reads TGTGCCAGCAGTACCGGACAGGGCGGAACCTACGAGCAGTACTTC.